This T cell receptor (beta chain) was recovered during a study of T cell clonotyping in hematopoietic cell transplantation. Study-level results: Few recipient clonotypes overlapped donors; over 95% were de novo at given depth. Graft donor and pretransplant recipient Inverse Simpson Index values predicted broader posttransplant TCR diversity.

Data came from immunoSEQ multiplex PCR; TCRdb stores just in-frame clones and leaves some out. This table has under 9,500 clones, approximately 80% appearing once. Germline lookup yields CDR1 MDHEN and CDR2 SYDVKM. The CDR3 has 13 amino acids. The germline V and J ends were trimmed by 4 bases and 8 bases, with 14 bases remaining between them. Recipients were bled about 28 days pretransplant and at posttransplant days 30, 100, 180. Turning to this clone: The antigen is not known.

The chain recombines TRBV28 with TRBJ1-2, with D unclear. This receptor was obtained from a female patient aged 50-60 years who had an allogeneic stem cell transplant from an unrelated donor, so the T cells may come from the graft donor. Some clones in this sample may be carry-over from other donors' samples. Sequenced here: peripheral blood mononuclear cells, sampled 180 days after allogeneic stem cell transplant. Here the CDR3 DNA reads TGTGCCAGCAGTTCCTCCCCGAAGTACGGCTACACCTTC. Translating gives CASSSSPKYGYTF.